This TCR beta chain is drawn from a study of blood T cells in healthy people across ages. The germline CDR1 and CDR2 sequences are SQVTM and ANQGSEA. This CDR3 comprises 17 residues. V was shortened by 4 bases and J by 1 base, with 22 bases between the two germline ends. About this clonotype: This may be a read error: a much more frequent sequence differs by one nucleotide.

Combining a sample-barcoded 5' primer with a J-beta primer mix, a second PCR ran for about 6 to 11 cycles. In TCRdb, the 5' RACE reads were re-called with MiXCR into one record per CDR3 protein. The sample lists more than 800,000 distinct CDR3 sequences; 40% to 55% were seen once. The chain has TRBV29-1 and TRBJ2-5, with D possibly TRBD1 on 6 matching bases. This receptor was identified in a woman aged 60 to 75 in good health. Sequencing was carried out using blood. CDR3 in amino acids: CSVAGVVTGRLQETQYF. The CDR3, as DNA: TGCAGCGTTGCCGGTGTTGTAACAGGGCGGCTCCAAGAGACCCAGTACTTC. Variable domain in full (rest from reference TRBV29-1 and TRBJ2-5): SAVISQKPSRDICQRGTSLTIQCQVDSQVTMMFWYRQQPGQSLTLIATANQGSEATYESGFVIDKFPISRPNLTFSTLTVSNMSPEDSSIYLCSVAGVVTGRLQETQYFGPGTRLLVL.